This T cell receptor (beta chain) was captured by sequencing in a study of vaccination and CD4 T cells after COVID-19. Described treatment: roughly 10-day PBMC culture with coronavirus spike peptide pools or control peptides (ViraFEST assay). Germline trimming cut 4 bases from V and 4 bases from J; bases unmatched to any gene: 8. The CDR3 is made up of 15 amino acids. CDR1 is LNHDA and CDR2 is SQIVND in the germline V gene (reference sequence). Cultured CD4+ T cell DNA was sequenced using the Oncomine TCR Beta short-read assay. Via MiXCR, TCRdb re-called the PCR reads, giving one row per CDR3 protein. The sample includes approximately 12,000 distinct CDR3 sequences, 20% to 25% of them seen just once. By share, this clonotype ranks as medium-sized (0.01 to 0.1%). Antigen unknown.

This sequence was found in a human donor who received a COVID-19 vaccine. Sequences were derived from CD4+ T cells from blood, cultured in vitro, sampled before SARS-CoV-2 vaccination. This sequence joins TRBV19 and TRBJ1-2, with 8 bases fitting TRBD1. CDR3 DNA sequence: TGTGCCAGTAGTAGGACAGGGAGGCTCCTCTATGGCTACACCTTC. It is translated as CASSRTGRLLYGYTF.